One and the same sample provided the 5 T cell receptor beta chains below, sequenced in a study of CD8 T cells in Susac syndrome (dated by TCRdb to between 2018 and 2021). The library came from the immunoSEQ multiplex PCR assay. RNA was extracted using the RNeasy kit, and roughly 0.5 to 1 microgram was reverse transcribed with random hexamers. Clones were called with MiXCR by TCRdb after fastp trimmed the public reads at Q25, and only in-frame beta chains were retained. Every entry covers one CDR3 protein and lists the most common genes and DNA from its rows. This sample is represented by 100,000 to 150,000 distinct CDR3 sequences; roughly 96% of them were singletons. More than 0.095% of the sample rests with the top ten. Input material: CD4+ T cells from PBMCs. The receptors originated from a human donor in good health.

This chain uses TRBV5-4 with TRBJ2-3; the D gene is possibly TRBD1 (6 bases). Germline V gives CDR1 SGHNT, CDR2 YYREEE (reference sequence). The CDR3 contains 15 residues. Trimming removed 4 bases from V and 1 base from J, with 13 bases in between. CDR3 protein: CASSARGRGTDTQYF. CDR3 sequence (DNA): TGTGCCAGCAGCGCCAGGGGACGGGGCACAGATACGCAGTATTTT.

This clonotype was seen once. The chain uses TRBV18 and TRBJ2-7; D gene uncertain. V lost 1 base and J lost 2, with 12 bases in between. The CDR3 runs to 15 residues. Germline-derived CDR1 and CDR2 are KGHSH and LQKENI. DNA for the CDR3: TGTGCCAGCTCACCACGGCAGCGAAAACCCTACGAGCAGTACTTC. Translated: CASSPRQRKPYEQYF.

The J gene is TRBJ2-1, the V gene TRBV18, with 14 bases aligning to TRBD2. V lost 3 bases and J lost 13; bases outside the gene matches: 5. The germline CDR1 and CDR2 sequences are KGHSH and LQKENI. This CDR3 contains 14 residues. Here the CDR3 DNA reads TGTGCCAGCTCACCCCCGGGGACTAGCGGGAGACAGTTCTTC. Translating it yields CASSPPGTSGRQFF. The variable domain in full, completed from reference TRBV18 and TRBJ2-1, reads NAGVMQNPRHLVRRRGQEARLRCSPMKGHSHVYWYRQLPEEGLKFMVYLQKENIIDESGMPKERFSAEFPKEGPSILRIQQVVRGDSAAYFCASSPPGTSGRQFFGPGTRLTVL.

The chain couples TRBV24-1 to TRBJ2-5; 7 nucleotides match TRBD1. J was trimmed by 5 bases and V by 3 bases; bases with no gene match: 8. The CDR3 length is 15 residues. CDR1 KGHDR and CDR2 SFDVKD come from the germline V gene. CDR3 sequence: CATSDRQGFVETQYF. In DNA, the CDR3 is TGTGCCACCAGTGATAGACAGGGCTTCGTCGAGACCCAGTACTTC.

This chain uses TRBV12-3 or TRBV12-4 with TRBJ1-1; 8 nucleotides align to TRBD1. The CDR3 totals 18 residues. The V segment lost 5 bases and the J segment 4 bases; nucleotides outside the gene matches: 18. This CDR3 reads CASSAQGGRGPGGTEAFF. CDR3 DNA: TGTGCCAGCAGTGCACAAGGGGGCAGGGGGCCAGGTGGCACTGAAGCTTTCTTT.